A selection of T cell receptor beta chains follows, all from one sample in a study of blood T cell repertoires in COVID-19. TCRdb's copy holds only in-frame clones and misses some; the assay was immunoSEQ multiplex PCR. Among roughly 500,000 clones listed, 75% to 90% were seen once. Sequencing input: peripheral blood. The receptors stem from a man between 18 and 29 years old with COVID-19, enrolled during active disease. Both conserved end residues are part of each CDR3. D genes are given only for firm matches. The listing skips clone size in some rows; elsewhere it reads once, few, many or a size class.

cdr3_aa cdr3_nt v_call clone_size j_call d_call
CASSPAGGLNTGELFF TGCGCCAGCAGCCCCGCAGGGGGATTAAACACCGGGGAGCTGTTTTTT TRBV5-1 - TRBJ2-2 TRBD1
CASSQVVAGVLNEQFF TGCGCCAGCAGCCAAGTGGTTGCGGGAGTGTTAAATGAGCAGTTCTTC TRBV4-1 - TRBJ2-1 TRBD2
CASARTASDSVAFF TGTGCCAGCGCGCGGACAGCTTCCGATTCGGTAGCTTTCTTT TRBV6-5 - TRBJ1-1 -
CASSGPDRGETQYF TGTGCCAGCAGCGGGCCAGACAGGGGAGAGACCCAGTACTTC TRBV11-1 - TRBJ2-5 TRBD1
CASSVAAGGEDTQYF TGTGCCAGCAGCGTAGCTGCGGGGGGTGAAGATACGCAGTATTTT TRBV9 - TRBJ2-3 TRBD2
CASSLSPANYGYTF TGTGCCAGCAGCTTATCCCCAGCTAACTATGGCTACACCTTC TRBV7-6 - TRBJ1-2 -
CASSPGLASYNEQFF TGCGCCAGCAGCCCAGGACTAGCCTCCTACAATGAGCAGTTCTTC TRBV5-1 - TRBJ2-1 TRBD2
CASSSQAHSGNTIYF TGTGCCAGCAGCTCACAGGCCCACTCTGGAAACACCATATATTTT TRBV9 - TRBJ1-3 -
CASSTRTSGVFPHRGEQFF TGTGCCAGTAGTACGAGGACTAGCGGGGTTTTTCCCCACCGAGGGGAGCAGTTCTTC TRBV19 - TRBJ2-1 TRBD2
CASSTLGTEGTTQYF TGTGCCAGCAGTACCCTTGGGACAGAGGGGACGACCCAGTACTTC TRBV6-6 - TRBJ2-5 TRBD1
CASSPSVGGYGYTF TGTGCCAGCAGCCCCTCGGTCGGCGGCTATGGCTACACCTTC TRBV6-6 - TRBJ1-2 -
CASSLRTGESEQYF TGCGCCAGCAGCTTACGAACAGGGGAGAGTGAGCAGTACTTC TRBV5-1 - TRBJ2-7 TRBD1
CASSLDRGPTNEKLFF TGTGCCAGCAGCTTGGACAGGGGGCCAACTAATGAAAAACTGTTTTTT TRBV5-4 - TRBJ1-4 TRBD1
CASSPDLQGNQPQHF TGTGCCAGCAGCCCAGACTTACAGGGAAATCAGCCCCAGCATTTT TRBV7-9 - TRBJ1-5 -
CASMLAGAAEQFF TGTGCCAGCATGTTGGCAGGGGCCGCTGAGCAGTTCTTC TRBV2 once TRBJ2-1 -
CASSGPSGGYEQFF TGTGCCAGCAGCGGCCCCTCGGGGGGCTATGAGCAGTTCTTC TRBV11-2 - TRBJ2-1 -
CATTQGQETQYF TGTGCCACCACACAGGGTCAAGAGACCCAGTACTTC TRBV21-1 - TRBJ2-5 -
CASSSGGRTTEAFF TGTGCCAGCAGTTCGGGGGGCAGGACCACTGAAGCTTTCTTT TRBV6-5 - TRBJ1-1 -
CASSLLSGANVLTF TGTGCCAGCAGCCTCCTTAGTGGGGCCAACGTCCTGACTTTC TRBV3-1/TRBV3-2 - TRBJ2-6 -
CASSSPLDSPNTGELFF TGTGCCAGCAGCTCGCCCCTTGACAGCCCGAACACCGGGGAGCTGTTTTTT TRBV11-3 - TRBJ2-2 -
CASSLRDSDYEQYF TGCGCCAGCAGCTTACGGGACAGCGACTACGAGCAGTACTTC TRBV4-1 - TRBJ2-7 TRBD1
CASSSGHGVTNYGYTF TGTGCCAGCAGCTCCGGACACGGAGTTACTAACTATGGCTACACCTTC TRBV7-9 few TRBJ1-2 -
CASKVLAGGWEQFF TGTGCCAGCAAGGTGCTAGCGGGGGGTTGGGAGCAGTTCTTC TRBV6-5 - TRBJ2-1 TRBD2
CASSRVTGPGNTIYF TGTGCCAGTAGTCGAGTGACAGGACCTGGAAACACCATATATTTT TRBV19 - TRBJ1-3 -
CASSIDGVNSPLHF TGTGCCAGTAGTATAGACGGGGTAAATTCACCCCTCCACTTT TRBV19 - TRBJ1-6 -
CASSLSQGTGELFF TGTGCCAGCAGTTTATCACAGGGGACCGGGGAGCTGTTTTTT TRBV27 - TRBJ2-2 TRBD1
CASSDQVGTEAFF TGTGCCAGCAGTGATCAAGTCGGCACTGAAGCTTTCTTT TRBV2 - TRBJ1-1 -
CATSDPADSPIGEQFF TGTGCCACCAGTGATCCGGCCGACAGTCCAATCGGTGAGCAGTTCTTC TRBV24-1 - TRBJ2-1 -
CASSPPGSGRHTEAFF TGTGCCAGCAGTCCTCCGGGCTCAGGGCGGCACACTGAAGCTTTCTTT TRBV27 - TRBJ1-1 -